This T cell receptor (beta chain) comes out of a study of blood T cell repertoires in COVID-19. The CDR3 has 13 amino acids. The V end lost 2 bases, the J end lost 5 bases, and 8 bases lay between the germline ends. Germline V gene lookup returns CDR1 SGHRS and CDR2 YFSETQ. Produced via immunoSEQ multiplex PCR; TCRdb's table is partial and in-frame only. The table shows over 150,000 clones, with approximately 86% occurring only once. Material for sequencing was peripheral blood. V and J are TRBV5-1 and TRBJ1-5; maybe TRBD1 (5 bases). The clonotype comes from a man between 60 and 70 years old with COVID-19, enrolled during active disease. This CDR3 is CASSFGGDQPQHF. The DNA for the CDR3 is TGCGCCAGCAGCTTTGGAGGGGATCAGCCCCAGCATTTT.